The clone carrying this TCR beta chain has only a few counts. Using immunoSEQ multiplex PCR, the repertoire was profiled, and TCRdb retains in-frame clones only, with some absent. Of hundreds of thousands of clones in the sample, roughly 87% are singletons; the top ten hold more than 10%. The data were obtained in a study of cytomegalovirus exposure and HLA in healthy donors. From germline, CDR1 is LNHDA and CDR2 SQIVND (reference sequence). V lost 6 bases and J lost 2, with 7 bases in between. The CDR3 covers 13 residues. This receptor was taken from a man younger than 30 in good health and CMV-seropositive. The J gene is TRBJ2-2, the V gene TRBV19; D perhaps matches TRBD1 (5 bases). The sample taken for sequencing was PBMCs. CDR3 protein: CASRTANTGELFF. For the CDR3, the DNA is TGTGCCAGTAGGACAGCTAACACCGGGGAGCTGTTTTTT.